Here is one T cell receptor beta chain with its context. Its antigen is unidentified. The CDR3 is 13 amino acids. In germline, CDR1 is SQVTM, CDR2 ANQGSEA. The V end was cut by 7 bases, the J end by 1 base, with 13 bases between. This entry is derived from a study of T cells after posttransplantation cyclophosphamide. Overall study findings and caveats: Later post-transplant blood repertoires were often dominated by donor CD8+ memory clones. Recipient CMV seropositivity and CMV reactivation strongly tracked TRB clonality.

The protocol was immunoSEQ multiplex PCR, while the TCRdb copy is restricted to in-frame clones and leaves out a portion. The data hold about 24,000 clones, with approximately 85% observed a single time. The chain uses TRBV29-1 and TRBJ1-1; D not certain. Sample: PBMCs. The sequence was obtained from a woman aged 60 to 75 with a blood cancer, CMV-positive, and with a related stem cell donor. CDR3 in DNA: TGCAGCGCCCGTGGACTCGCGAACACTGAAGCTTTCTTT. Protein: CSARGLANTEAFF.